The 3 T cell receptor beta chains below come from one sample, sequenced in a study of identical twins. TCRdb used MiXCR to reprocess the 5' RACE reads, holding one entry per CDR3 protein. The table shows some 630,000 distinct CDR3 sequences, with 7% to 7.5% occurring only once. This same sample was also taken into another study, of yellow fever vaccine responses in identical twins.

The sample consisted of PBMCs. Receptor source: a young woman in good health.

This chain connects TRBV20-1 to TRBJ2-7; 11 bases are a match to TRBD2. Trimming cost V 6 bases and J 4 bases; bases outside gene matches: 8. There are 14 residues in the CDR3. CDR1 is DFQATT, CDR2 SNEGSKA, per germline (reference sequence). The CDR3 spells CSARTPSGGYEQYF. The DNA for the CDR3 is TGCAGTGCGAGAACTCCTAGCGGGGGGTACGAGCAGTACTTC.

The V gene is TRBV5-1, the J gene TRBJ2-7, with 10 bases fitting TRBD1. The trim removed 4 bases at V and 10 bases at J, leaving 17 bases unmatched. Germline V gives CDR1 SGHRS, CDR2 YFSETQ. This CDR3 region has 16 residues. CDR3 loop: CASSPTFSTGDRGQYF. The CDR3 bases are TGCGCCAGCAGCCCCACCTTTTCGACCGGGGACAGGGGACAGTACTTC. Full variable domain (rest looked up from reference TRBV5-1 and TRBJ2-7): KAGVTQTPRYLIKTRGQQVTLSCSPISGHRSVSWYQQTPGQGLQFLFEYFSETQRNKGNFPGRFSGRQFSNSRSEMNVSTLELGDSALYLCASSPTFSTGDRGQYFGPGTRLTVT.

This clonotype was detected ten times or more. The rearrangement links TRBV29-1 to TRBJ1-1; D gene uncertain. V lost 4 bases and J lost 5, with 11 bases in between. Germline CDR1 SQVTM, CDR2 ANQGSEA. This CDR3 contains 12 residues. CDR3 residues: CSVGGVGTEAFF. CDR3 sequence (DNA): TGCAGCGTTGGGGGAGTGGGGACTGAAGCTTTCTTT.